The 32 T cell receptor beta chains below come from one sample, sequenced in a study of CD8 T cells in ankylosing spondylitis. TCRdb called the 5' RACE reads again in MiXCR, with one record for every CDR3 protein. Here the sample spans roughly 150,000 distinct CDR3 sequences, 9.8% being singletons. The sequencing sample was made of blood, either unsorted or a sorted T cell fraction (not recorded which). The source of these receptors is a female donor with ankylosing spondylitis or in good health (not recorded which).

The rearrangement uses TRBV7-2 and TRBJ2-2, with TRBD2 as a possible D gene (7 bases). Germline assignment: CDR1 SGHTA and CDR2 FQGNSA. V was shortened by 8 bases and J by 5 bases, with 15 bases between the two germline ends. This CDR3 is built from 14 residues. This CDR3 reads CASRGALGTGELFF. The CDR3 bases are TGTGCCAGCCGGGGGGCCCTAGGGACCGGGGAGCTGTTTTTT.

This chain connects TRBV4-2 to TRBJ2-6; maybe TRBD2 (6 bases). The CDR3 consists of 14 residues. The V and J ends lost 8 bases and 2 bases respectively, with 10 bases between them. CDR1 is LGHNA, CDR2 YNFKEQ, per germline. The CDR3 spells CASRGGAGANVLTF. The CDR3 nucleotides are TGTGCCAGCCGAGGAGGGGCTGGGGCCAACGTCCTGACTTTC.

There are a few counts of this clonotype. This chain connects TRBV15 to TRBJ1-2, with D possibly TRBD1 on 6 matching bases. Germline V lookup: CDR1 LNHNV, CDR2 YYDKDF (reference sequence). CDR3 length equals 14 residues. The V and J ends lost 4 bases and 8 bases respectively, with 17 bases between them. DNA of the CDR3: TGTGCCACCAGCAACAGGGATGGCGCAGGCGGCTACACCTTC. Amino acids: CATSNRDGAGGYTF.

In this sample, this clonotype turned up a few times. The J gene is TRBJ2-3, the V gene TRBV15, with D perhaps matching TRBD2 (5 bases). The CDR3 loop spans 14 amino acids. In germline, CDR1 is LNHNV, CDR2 YYDKDF (reference sequence). V was trimmed by 3 bases and J by 4 bases, leaving 11 bases between them. The CDR3 DNA follows: TGTGCCACCAGCAGGGACTGGACGGCAGATACGCAGTATTTT. It is translated as CATSRDWTADTQYF.

This clonotype turned up a few times. This chain links TRBV4-1 with TRBJ2-2; D is uncertain. The CDR3 runs 15 residues. The V and J ends lost 0 bases and 3 bases respectively, with 8 bases between them. Germline CDR1 is MGHRA and CDR2 is YSYEKL. The CDR3 sequence: CASSQDEDYTGELFF. CDR3 coding DNA: TGCGCCAGCAGCCAAGATGAGGATTACACCGGGGAGCTGTTTTTT.

This clonotype was found a few times. V is TRBV7-3 and J is TRBJ2-5; TRBD2 matches 8 bases. V lost 3 bases and J lost 2; bases outside the gene matches: 5. Germline V gives CDR1 SGHTA, CDR2 FQGTGA. The CDR3 extends over 15 amino acids. The DNA of the CDR3 is TGTGCCAGCAGCTTGGCGGGAGGTAGACAAGAGACCCAGTACTTC. This gives the protein CASSLAGGRQETQYF.

This clonotype was counted between two and nine times. The gene calls are TRBV7-6 and TRBJ2-1, with 7 bases identical to TRBD2. The CDR3 loop spans 14 amino acids. V lost 1 base, J lost 9 bases, and 6 bases stayed unmatched. The V gene's germline CDR1 is SGHVS and CDR2 FNYEAQ. CDR3 residues: CASSLGEGRSEQFF. The CDR3 DNA reads as TGTGCCAGCAGCTTAGGGGAGGGGAGAAGTGAGCAGTTCTTC.

This sequence joins TRBV7-9 and TRBJ2-3, with TRBD2 matching over 9 bases. The CDR3 consists of 14 residues. Germline V CDR1 and CDR2: SEHNR, FQNEAQ (reference sequence). Unmatched junction bases numbered 5, after V lost 6 bases and J lost 4 bases. CDR3 coding DNA: TGTGCCAGCAGAAATAGCGGGAGTGCAGATACGCAGTATTTT. Translated: CASRNSGSADTQYF.

This clonotype was picked up many times. In nucleotides, the CDR3 is TGTGCCAGCAGCTTAGTAGGGGAAAACACTGAAGCTTTCTTT. As protein: CASSLVGENTEAFF. This sequence joins TRBV7-2 and TRBJ1-1; perhaps TRBD1 as D (5 bases). The CDR3 sequence is 14 residues long. Germline CDR1 reads SGHTA; CDR2 reads FQGNSA. Trimming pared 1 base from V and 2 bases from J, leaving 8 bases between.

This clonotype was seen at least ten times. V gene TRBV24-1 combines with J gene TRBJ2-3; TRBD2 aligns across 8 bases. The CDR3 covers 15 residues. V shed 5 bases and J 3 bases; nucleotides not matched to a gene: 6. CDR1 is KGHDR and CDR2 is SFDVKD in the germline V gene. CDR3 nucleotides: TGTGCCACCAGTGGGAGCGGGAGTGGTACAGATACGCAGTATTTT. Translating it yields CATSGSGSGTDTQYF.

This clonotype showed up just a few times. This chain connects TRBV24-1 to TRBJ1-1; 7 nucleotides align to TRBD1. CDR1 is KGHDR, CDR2 SFDVKD, per germline. V shed 3 bases, J shed 8 bases, and the junction held 2 bases outside the gene matches. This CDR3 is built from 12 residues. The CDR3 is CATSDPTGEAFF. The CDR3 coding sequence is TGTGCCACCAGTGATCCGACAGGGGAAGCTTTCTTT.

This clonotype is medium-sized in the sample. The CDR3 DNA sequence: TGTGCCAGCAGCCCCACTTCCAGATTATCCTACACACATGAAAAACTGTTTTTT. As protein: CASSPTSRLSYTHEKLFF. The V gene is TRBV7-6, the J gene TRBJ1-4; D is ambiguous. This CDR3 is built from 18 residues. In germline, CDR1 is SGHVS, CDR2 FNYEAQ. Trimming cost V 5 bases and J 6 bases, with 25 bases left between them.

This clonotype was counted a few times. The chain recombines TRBV19 with TRBJ2-1; D may be TRBD2 (6 bases). Germline V gene data show CDR1 as LNHDA and CDR2 as SQIVND (reference sequence). This CDR3 spans 14 amino acids. The V end was cut by 3 bases, the J end by 8 bases, with 14 bases between. The CDR3 sequence: CASSIIGPGDEQFF. The CDR3 region has the DNA TGTGCCAGTAGTATTATTGGCCCGGGGGATGAGCAGTTCTTC.

This clonotype occurred a few times. V and J are TRBV29-1 and TRBJ2-1; D unclear. The V and J ends lost 5 bases and 5 bases respectively, with 4 bases between them. The germline CDR1 and CDR2 sequences are SQVTM and ANQGSEA. The CDR3 totals 10 residues. The CDR3 loop reads CSVLDNEQFF. The CDR3, as DNA: TGCAGCGTTTTGGACAATGAGCAGTTCTTC.

This clonotype showed up many times. The V gene is TRBV13, the J gene TRBJ1-3; D gene uncertain. This CDR3 is 13 amino acids long. V dropped 5 bases and J dropped 0 bases, with 5 bases sitting between them. CDR1 and CDR2 from the germline V gene are PRHDT and FYEKMQ (reference sequence). CDR3 coding DNA: TGTGCCAGCAGCGAGAGCTCTGGAAACACCATATATTTT. This codes for CASSESSGNTIYF.

This clonotype was picked up many times. The V gene is TRBV10-3, the J gene TRBJ2-4; 8 bases line up with TRBD2. CDR1 is ENHRY and CDR2 is SYGVKD in the germline V gene. The CDR3 runs to 18 residues. Germline trimming cut 2 bases from V and 8 bases from J; bases unmatched to any gene: 17. CDR3: CAISEEAGGAGLSHIQYF. CDR3 sequence (DNA): TGTGCCATCAGTGAGGAGGCGGGGGGCGCCGGGTTGTCGCACATTCAGTACTTC.

In its sample, this clonotype was seen many times. V and J are TRBV5-1 and TRBJ2-1, with 7 bases identical to TRBD2. V lost 2 bases, J lost 5 bases, and 13 bases stayed unmatched. The length of the CDR3 is 17 residues. From germline, CDR1 is SGHRS and CDR2 YFSETQ. The CDR3 protein is CASSFGLERIWDNEQFF. CDR3 bases: TGCGCCAGCAGCTTTGGACTAGAGAGAATTTGGGACAATGAGCAGTTCTTC.

This clonotype was picked up many times. The rearrangement uses TRBV9 and TRBJ1-3, with 8 bases identical to TRBD1. V was pared by 0 bases and J by 4 bases, with 0 bases of the junction left unmatched. This CDR3 has 14 residues. CDR1 SGDLS and CDR2 YYNGEE come from the germline V gene. CDR3 in amino acids: CASSVGTGGNTIYF. The DNA of the CDR3 is TGTGCCAGCAGCGTAGGGACAGGGGGAAACACCATATATTTT.

The sample holds many counts of this clonotype. This rearrangement joins TRBV20-1 to TRBJ1-5; the D gene is possibly TRBD1 (5 bases). V lost 5 bases, J lost 2 bases, and 16 bases lay in between. The CDR3 covers 15 residues. Germline V gene sequence: CDR1 DFQATT, CDR2 SNEGSKA (reference sequence). CDR3 sequence: CSARQPGMGNQPQHF. In nucleotides, the CDR3 is TGCAGTGCTCGACAGCCCGGGATGGGCAATCAGCCCCAGCATTTT.

In this sample, this clonotype turned up a few times. The V and J genes are TRBV27 and TRBJ1-5; D is undetermined. CDR3 length equals 15 residues. Trimming left V 2 bases short and J 9 bases short, with 17 bases between. From germline, CDR1 is MNHEY and CDR2 SMNVEV (reference sequence). This CDR3 is CASSLKSPLLTPQHF. As DNA, the CDR3 is TGTGCCAGCAGTTTAAAATCCCCCTTACTCACGCCCCAGCATTTT.

The CDR3 is CASSNLLYEQYF. The CDR3 DNA is TGTGCCAGCAGCAACCTTCTCTACGAGCAGTACTTC. The rearrangement uses TRBV12-3 or TRBV12-4 and TRBJ2-7; D call uncertain. The CDR3 contains 12 residues. Trimming pared 6 bases from V and 3 bases from J, leaving 9 bases between.

In the case of this clonotype: Because the CDR3 is missing its conserved closing phenylalanine or tryptophan, this is likely a read error. The V and J genes are TRBV4-3 and TRBJ2-1; TRBD2 agrees at 7 bases. The trim removed 0 bases at V and 5 bases at J, leaving 4 bases unmatched. CDR1 LGHNA and CDR2 YSLEER come from the germline V gene. The CDR3 covers 15 residues. The CDR3 sequence: CASSQDSSGDNEQFL. In nucleotides, the CDR3 is TGCGCCAGCAGCCAAGATTCTAGCGGAGACAATGAGCAGTTCCTC.

This clonotype was found a few times. This chain links TRBV9 with TRBJ2-7; 8 bases map to TRBD1. Per the germline V gene, CDR1 is SGDLS and CDR2 is YYNGEE. The length of the CDR3 is 14 residues. The ends lost 4 bases at V and 7 bases at J; junction bases unmatched: 10. The CDR3 loop is CASSPGQGSLEQYF. The CDR3, as DNA: TGTGCCAGCAGCCCTGGACAGGGTTCCTTGGAGCAGTACTTC.

The V and J genes are TRBV13 and TRBJ1-6; weak D call: TRBD1 (5 bases). The germline V gene has CDR1 PRHDT and CDR2 FYEKMQ (reference sequence). V was clipped by 3 bases and J by 10 bases, with 10 bases between them. This CDR3 is built from 13 residues. The CDR3 DNA reads TGTGCCAGCAGCTTCGGGGGGTCCTCACCCCTCCACTTT. Protein sequence: CASSFGGSSPLHF.

J is TRBJ2-1 and V is TRBV11-2, with 12 bases aligning to TRBD1. The CDR3 totals 16 residues. Trimming cost V 1 base and J 9 bases; bases outside gene matches: 7. Germline V gene sequence: CDR1 SGHAT, CDR2 FQNNGV. The CDR3 loop is CASSLGRDRGLGEQFF. The DNA for the CDR3 is TGTGCCAGCAGCTTAGGCCGGGACAGGGGGCTCGGTGAGCAGTTCTTC. Based on the CDR3 plus reference TRBV11-2 and TRBJ2-1, the full variable domain is EAGVAQSPRYKIIEKRQSVAFWCNPISGHATLYWYQQILGQGPKLLIQFQNNGVVDDSQLPKDRFSAERLKGVDSTLKIQPAKLEDSAVYLCASSLGRDRGLGEQFFGPGTRLTVL.

This clonotype was counted between two and nine times. The chain recombines TRBV7-9 with TRBJ2-3; 8 positions agree with TRBD2. J was trimmed by 3 bases and V by 5 bases; bases with no gene match: 4. Germline V gene sequence: CDR1 SEHNR, CDR2 FQNEAQ (reference sequence). The CDR3 contains 14 residues. The CDR3 here is CASSQTSATDTQYF. The CDR3, as DNA: TGTGCCAGCAGCCAGACTAGCGCGACAGATACGCAGTATTTT.

The genes are TRBV5-5 and TRBJ2-7; D unresolved. The germline V gene encodes CDR1 SGHKS and CDR2 YYEKEE (reference sequence). The CDR3 totals 13 residues. Trimming pared 3 bases from V and 6 bases from J, leaving 13 bases between. The CDR3 protein is CASSSSRPSEQYF. The CDR3 DNA reads TGTGCCAGCAGCTCATCGAGGCCCAGCGAGCAGTACTTC.

On this clonotype: A read error is possible here, since a much larger clone lies one base away. The genes are TRBV5-5 and TRBJ2-1; 8 bases match TRBD1. CDR3 length: 15 amino acids. Germline assignment: CDR1 SGHKS and CDR2 YYEKEE (reference sequence). The CDR3 bases are TGTGCCATCAGCCCCGGACAGGGTTTGGGCAATGAGCAGTTCTTC. The encoded protein is CAISPGQGLGNEQFF.

This clonotype was seen more than once but under ten times. The chain links TRBV5-6 to TRBJ2-2; D is unresolved. Germline loops: CDR1 SGHDT, CDR2 YYEEEE. Deletions cut 0 bases from V and 4 bases from J, with 10 bases between. The length of the CDR3 is 15 residues. CDR3 bases: TGTGCCAGCAGCTTGGTACAGTTTAGCACCGGGGAGCTGTTTTTT. It is translated as CASSLVQFSTGELFF.

V is TRBV24-1 and J is TRBJ2-5, with unresolved D. CDR1 KGHDR and CDR2 SFDVKD come from the germline V gene. V was cut by 9 bases and J by 4 bases, with 11 bases left in between. The CDR3 sequence is 12 residues long. The CDR3 protein is CATADNLETQYF. The CDR3 DNA reads TGTGCCACCGCCGACAACCTAGAGACCCAGTACTTC.

The chain joins TRBV21-1 to TRBJ2-3; the table names TRBD2, a call not compared with the DNA. TRBV21-1 is reported as a pseudogene. The CDR3 spans 18 residues. The CDR3 loop is CASSNMREVPSPGDTQYF. As DNA, the CDR3 is TGTGCCAGCAGCAATATGCGGGAGGTCCCATCCCCGGGGGATACGCAGTATTTT.

This clonotype has only a few counts. The CDR3 sequence: CASRFFRGTGYEQYF. The CDR3 bases are TGTGCCAGCAGATTTTTCAGGGGCACGGGCTACGAGCAGTACTTC. This chain connects TRBV28 to TRBJ2-7; a possible D gene is TRBD1 (6 bases). Trimming took off 6 bases at V and 3 bases at J, with 18 bases between the two ends. Germline CDR1 and CDR2: MDHEN and SYDVKM. This CDR3 spans 15 amino acids.